Listed here are 8 T cell receptor beta chains from one sample, sequenced in a study of blood T cells in healthy people across ages. Through a sample-barcoded 5' primer and a J-beta primer mix, a second PCR was run for roughly 6 to 11 cycles. MiXCR, run by TCRdb on the 5' RACE reads, gives a single entry per CDR3 protein. The sample includes 1.5 million to 2 million distinct CDR3 sequences, 40% to 55% of them seen just once. Sequenced material: blood. These receptors all come from a woman in her forties in good health.

The J gene is TRBJ1-6, the V gene TRBV4-3; TRBD1 aligns across 8 bases. CDR1 and CDR2 from the germline V gene are LGHNA and YSLEER. Losses at the gene ends were 2 bases for V and 7 bases for J; bases not matched to a gene: 10. This CDR3 contains 17 residues. The chain's CDR3 is CASSQPRTGSRNSPLHF. The CDR3, as DNA: TGCGCCAGCAGCCAACCTAGGACAGGGAGTAGGAATTCACCCCTCCACTTT.

This clonotype was counted a few times. V usage is TRBV20-1 and J usage is TRBJ2-3; D is undetermined. V gave up 4 bases and J gave up 2 bases, with 7 bases separating them. The CDR3 is 12 residues long. Germline V CDR1 and CDR2: DFQATT, SNEGSKA (reference sequence). The chain's CDR3 is CSAMWNTDTQYF. CDR3 nucleotides: TGCAGTGCTATGTGGAACACAGATACGCAGTATTTT.

This clonotype has a single count. The chain couples TRBV11-2 to TRBJ2-4, with 9 bases that match TRBD1. Trimming cost V 5 bases and J 7 bases; bases outside gene matches: 12. This CDR3 comprises 16 residues. CDR1 and CDR2 (germline): SGHAT, FQNNGV. The CDR3 loop reads CASSGMDRGIRNIQYF. The CDR3 DNA reads TGTGCCAGCAGCGGGATGGACAGGGGAATAAGGAACATTCAGTACTTC.

The CDR3 nucleotides are TGTGCCAGCAGTCGGGACAGACTCACAGATACGCAGTATTTT. This codes for CASSRDRLTDTQYF. The chain has TRBV25-1 and TRBJ2-3; 7 nucleotides agree with TRBD1. Germline CDR1 and CDR2: MGHDK and SYGVNS. V trimming: 5 bases; J trimming: 2 bases; junction bases outside the gene matches: 4. The CDR3 runs to 14 residues.

The chain carries TRBV14 and TRBJ2-2; no reliable D call. V was cut by 4 bases and J by 6 bases, with 9 bases left in between. Germline-derived CDR1 and CDR2 are SGHDN and FVKESK. The CDR3 runs 13 residues. CDR3 sequence: CASSPQVSGELFF. Written as DNA, the CDR3 is TGTGCCAGCAGCCCACAAGTCTCCGGGGAGCTGTTTTTT.

This rearrangement joins TRBV20-1 to TRBJ2-1; D might be TRBD2 (5 bases). From germline, CDR1 is DFQATT and CDR2 SNEGSKA (reference sequence). Trimming cost V 3 bases and J 3 bases, with 9 bases left between them. The CDR3 is made up of 13 amino acids. In nucleotides, the CDR3 is TGCAGTGCTAGCGGACTCTACTACAATGAGCAGTTCTTC. This translates into CSASGLYYNEQFF.

This rearrangement joins TRBV9 to TRBJ1-2; D is perhaps TRBD1 (5 bases). The V gene's germline CDR1 is SGDLS and CDR2 YYNGEE. The V gene lost 0 bases and the J gene lost 2 bases, with 11 bases spanning the gap. The CDR3 is 15 amino acids. The CDR3 DNA reads TGTGCCAGCAGCGTAGATGGCAGGGCCAACTATGGCTACACCTTC. Protein product: CASSVDGRANYGYTF.

The rearrangement uses TRBV6-2 or TRBV6-3 and TRBJ2-7; no firm D call. Trimming left V 4 bases short and J 2 bases short, with 18 bases between. Germline values: CDR1 MNHEY, CDR2 SVGEGT. The CDR3 length is 16 residues. The CDR3 protein is CASSSIKRDSTYEQYF. In DNA, the CDR3 is TGTGCCAGCAGTTCTATAAAGAGAGACTCTACCTACGAGCAGTACTTC.